The rows below give T cell receptor beta chains drawn from one sample of a study of neoadjuvant anti-PD-1 for oral cavity cancer. Produced via immunoSEQ multiplex PCR; TCRdb's table is partial and in-frame only. The sample carries around 24,000 clones, around a quarter recorded once. The sample consisted of tumor tissue, taken after nivolumab (anti-PD-1) treatment. The receptors here all came from a person aged 35 to 85 with oral cavity squamous cell carcinoma. The conserved cysteine and the conserved F or W are not part of the CDR3 here. Fields, in order: clone size, V gene, CDR3 protein. Not all rows give a size; the values are once, few, many and, for expanded clones, a class.

.,TRBV30,AWGNGLAGGYEQF
.,TRBV5-4,ASTQRGRYNEQF
.,TRBV5-1,ASSSTEAGGAGEQY
medium-sized,TRBV5-1,ASSFFTDTQY
few,TRBV4-1,ASSQVGTHTEAF
.,TRBV28,ASSLPGALISGANVLT
few,TRBV13,ASSFLNEQY
medium-sized,TRBV19,ASSFGQGLGEQY
few,TRBV7-8,ASSLVEGTGFFEQY
few,TRBV7-4,ASSLSLNTEAF
few,TRBV27,ASSPLEVGYLF
few,TRBV11-2,ASSLGQGTSPLH
few,TRBV2,ASSAVLYDSYEQY
few,TRBV28,ASSRGTGSNQPQH
.,TRBV12-5,ASGRDRYYGNTIY
.,TRBV5-1,ASSLVLAGGQEQF
.,TRBV6-1,ASSVRGSPNEQF
.,TRBV18,ASSPRDSSNSPLH
.,TRBV30,AYTRTLMNTEAF
.,TRBV10-2,ASIRDSRPANEQF
many,TRBV9,ASSVGGANQPQH
few,TRBV6-1,ASSEGGHQPQH
.,TRBV2,ASSDWRGTGELF
.,TRBV19,ASSMTSGYWDEQY
medium-sized,TRBV9,ASSEGTSGGQETQY
few,TRBV5-4,ASSSPGGLEDTQY
few,TRBV9,ASSVSSNTEAF
.,TRBV29-1,SVSPFRDGYT
few,TRBV7-6,ASSLSGGRDAF
many,TRBV6-5,ASSTGQGGNYGYT
few,TRBV2,ASRTGYGETQY
few,TRBV28,ASSFPTSGNEQY
few,TRBV4-2,ASSREGAHTGELF
few,TRBV19,ASSIVGDIIWPQH
few,TRBV10-2,ASGRDRGSLEQY
.,TRBV2,ASNKLAGVNNEQF
.,TRBV6-1,ASRGQGSVYEQY
.,TRBV2,ASSTSRVNQPQH
few,TRBV2,ASSGWEDGETQY
few,TRBV7-9,AISDRGGNQPQH
many,TRBV28,ASRNPGHDNQPQH
medium-sized,TRBV9,ASSAGGVEAF
.,TRBV9,ASSVEQGVGTQY
few,TRBV11-1,ASGNPGETQY
.,TRBV29-1,SVGGTGSETQY
few,TRBV5-1,ASSLNLGSEAF
.,TRBV6-1,ASTPVGDIQY
few,TRBV19,ASSMGEGRFEQY